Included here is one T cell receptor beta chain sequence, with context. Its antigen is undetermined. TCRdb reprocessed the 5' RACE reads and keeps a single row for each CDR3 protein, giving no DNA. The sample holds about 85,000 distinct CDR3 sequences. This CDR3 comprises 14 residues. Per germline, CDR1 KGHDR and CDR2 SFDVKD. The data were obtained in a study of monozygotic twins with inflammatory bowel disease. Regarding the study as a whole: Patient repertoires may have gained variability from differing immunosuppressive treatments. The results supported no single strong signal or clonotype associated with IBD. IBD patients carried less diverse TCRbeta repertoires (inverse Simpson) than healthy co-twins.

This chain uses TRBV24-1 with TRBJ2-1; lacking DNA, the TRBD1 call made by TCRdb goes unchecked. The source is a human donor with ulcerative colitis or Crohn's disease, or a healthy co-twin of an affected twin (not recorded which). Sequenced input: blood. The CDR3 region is CATSDLQPGREQFF.